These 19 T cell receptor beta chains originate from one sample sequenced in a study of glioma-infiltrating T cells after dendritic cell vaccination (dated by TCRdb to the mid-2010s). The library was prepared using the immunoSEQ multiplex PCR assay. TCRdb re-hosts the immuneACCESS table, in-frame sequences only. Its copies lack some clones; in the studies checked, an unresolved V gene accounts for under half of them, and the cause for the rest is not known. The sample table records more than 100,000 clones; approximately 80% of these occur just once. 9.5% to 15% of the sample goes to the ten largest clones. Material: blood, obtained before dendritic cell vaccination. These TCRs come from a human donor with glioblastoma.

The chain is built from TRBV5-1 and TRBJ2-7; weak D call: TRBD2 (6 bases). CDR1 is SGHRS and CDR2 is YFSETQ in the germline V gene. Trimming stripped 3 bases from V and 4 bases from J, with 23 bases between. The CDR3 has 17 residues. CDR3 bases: TGCGCCAGCAGCTCATCTTCCCGCCCAGGGACTCGGTACGAGCAGTACTTC. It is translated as CASSSSSRPGTRYEQYF.

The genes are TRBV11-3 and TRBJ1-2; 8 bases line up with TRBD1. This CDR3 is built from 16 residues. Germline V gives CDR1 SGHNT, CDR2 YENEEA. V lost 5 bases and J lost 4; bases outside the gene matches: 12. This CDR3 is CASSTPGTGPPYGYTF. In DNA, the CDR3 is TGTGCCAGCAGCACACCCGGGACAGGCCCACCCTATGGCTACACCTTC.

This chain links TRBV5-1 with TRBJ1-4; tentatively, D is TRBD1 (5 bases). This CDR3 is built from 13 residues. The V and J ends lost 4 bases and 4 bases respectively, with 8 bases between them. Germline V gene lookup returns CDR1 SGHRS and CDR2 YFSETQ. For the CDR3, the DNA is TGCGCCAGCAGCATCGACAGTAATGAAAAACTGTTTTTT. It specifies CASSIDSNEKLFF.

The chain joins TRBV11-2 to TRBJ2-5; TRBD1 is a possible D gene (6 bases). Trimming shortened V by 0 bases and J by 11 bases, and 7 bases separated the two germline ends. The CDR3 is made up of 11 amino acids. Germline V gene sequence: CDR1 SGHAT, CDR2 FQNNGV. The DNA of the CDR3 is TGTGCCAGCAGCTTAGATCAGGGGCAGTACTTC. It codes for CASSLDQGQYF.

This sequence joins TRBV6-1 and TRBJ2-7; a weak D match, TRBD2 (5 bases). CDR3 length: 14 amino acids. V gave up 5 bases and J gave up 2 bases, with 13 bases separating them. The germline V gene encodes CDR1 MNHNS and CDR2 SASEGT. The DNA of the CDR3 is TGTGCCAGCAGTTCTGTGGCGGAGGCCTACGAGCAGTACTTC. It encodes CASSSVAEAYEQYF.

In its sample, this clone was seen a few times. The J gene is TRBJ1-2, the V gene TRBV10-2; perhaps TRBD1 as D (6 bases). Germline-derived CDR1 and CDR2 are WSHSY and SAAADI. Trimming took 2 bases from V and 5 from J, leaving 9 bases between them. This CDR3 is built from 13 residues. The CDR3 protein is CASSETGQYGYTF. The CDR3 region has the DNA TGCGCCAGCAGTGAGACAGGGCAATATGGCTACACCTTC.

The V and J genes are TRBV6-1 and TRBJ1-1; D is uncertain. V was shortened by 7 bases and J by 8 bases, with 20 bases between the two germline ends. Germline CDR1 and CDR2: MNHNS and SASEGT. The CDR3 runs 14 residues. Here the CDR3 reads CASTTLAGSPEAFF. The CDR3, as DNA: TGTGCCAGCACTACTCTGGCGGGGTCGCCCGAAGCTTTCTTT.

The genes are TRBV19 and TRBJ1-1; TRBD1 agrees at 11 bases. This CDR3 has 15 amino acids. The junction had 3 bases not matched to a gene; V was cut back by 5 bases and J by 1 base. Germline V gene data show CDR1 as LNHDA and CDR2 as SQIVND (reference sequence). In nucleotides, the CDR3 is TGTGCCAGTAGTCCGGGGACAGGGGGGAACACTGAAGCTTTCTTT. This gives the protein CASSPGTGGNTEAFF.

CDR3 amino acids: CASSQTHTGAYEQYF. The CDR3 coding sequence is TGTGCCAGCTCACAAACCCATACGGGAGCCTACGAGCAGTACTTC. V gene TRBV18 combines with J gene TRBJ2-7; tentative D call: TRBD2 (6 bases). This CDR3 is built from 15 residues. Trimming stripped 4 bases from V and 2 bases from J, with 15 bases between. Germline CDR1 is KGHSH and CDR2 is LQKENI. The variable domain in full, completed from reference TRBV18 and TRBJ2-7, reads NAGVMQNPRHLVRRRGQEARLRCSPMKGHSHVYWYRQLPEEGLKFMVYLQKENIIDESGMPKERFSAEFPKEGPSILRIQQVVRGDSAAYFCASSQTHTGAYEQYFGPGTRLTVT.

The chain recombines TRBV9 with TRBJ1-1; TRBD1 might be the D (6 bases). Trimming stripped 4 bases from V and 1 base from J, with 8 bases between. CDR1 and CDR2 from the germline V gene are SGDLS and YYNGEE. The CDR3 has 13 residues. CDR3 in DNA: TGTGCCAGCAGCCAGACAGGGAACACTGAAGCTTTCTTT. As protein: CASSQTGNTEAFF. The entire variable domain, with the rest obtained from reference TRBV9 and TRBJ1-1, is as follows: DSGVTQTPKHLITATGQRVTLRCSPRSGDLSVYWYQQSLDQGLQFLIQYYNGEERAKGNILERFSAQQFPDLHSELNLSSLELGDSALYFCASSQTGNTEAFFGQGTRLTVV.

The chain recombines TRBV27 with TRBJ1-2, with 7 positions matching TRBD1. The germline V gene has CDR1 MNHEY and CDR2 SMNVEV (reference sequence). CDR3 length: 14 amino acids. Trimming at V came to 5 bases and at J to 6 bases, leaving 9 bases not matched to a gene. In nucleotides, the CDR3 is TGTGCCAGCAGTACTAACAGGGGTGGGAATGGCTACACCTTC. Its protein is CASSTNRGGNGYTF.

DNA for the CDR3: TGTGCCAGCAGCCCCGACGGGTTCTACAATGAGCAGTTCTTC. Translation gives CASSPDGFYNEQFF. The genes are TRBV13 and TRBJ2-1, with no clear D. The CDR3 loop spans 14 amino acids. Germline assignment: CDR1 PRHDT and CDR2 FYEKMQ (reference sequence). V lost 5 bases and J lost 3, with 11 bases in between.

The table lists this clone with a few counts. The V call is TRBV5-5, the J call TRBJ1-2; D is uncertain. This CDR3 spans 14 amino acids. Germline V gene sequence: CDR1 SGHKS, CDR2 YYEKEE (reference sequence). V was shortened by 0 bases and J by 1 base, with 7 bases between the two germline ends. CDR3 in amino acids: CASSLDGSNYGYTF. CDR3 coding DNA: TGTGCCAGCAGCTTGGATGGGAGTAACTATGGCTACACCTTC.

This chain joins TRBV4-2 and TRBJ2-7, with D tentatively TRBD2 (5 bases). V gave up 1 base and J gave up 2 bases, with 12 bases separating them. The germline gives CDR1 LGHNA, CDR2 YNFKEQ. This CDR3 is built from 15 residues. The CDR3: CASSQGTGSPYEQYF. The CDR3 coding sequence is TGTGCCAGCAGCCAAGGCACGGGGAGCCCCTACGAGCAGTACTTC.

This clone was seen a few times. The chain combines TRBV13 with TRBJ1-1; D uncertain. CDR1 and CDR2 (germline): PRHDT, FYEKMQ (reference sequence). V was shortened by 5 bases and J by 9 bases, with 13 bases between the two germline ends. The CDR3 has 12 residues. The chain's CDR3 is CASSGSGLQAFF. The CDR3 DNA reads TGTGCCAGCAGCGGCTCGGGGTTACAAGCTTTCTTT.

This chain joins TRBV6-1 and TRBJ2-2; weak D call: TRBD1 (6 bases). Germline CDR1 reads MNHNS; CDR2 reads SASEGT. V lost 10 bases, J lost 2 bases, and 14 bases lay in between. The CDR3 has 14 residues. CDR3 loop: CATNRDINTGELFF. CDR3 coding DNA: TGTGCCACCAACCGGGACATCAACACCGGGGAGCTGTTTTTT.

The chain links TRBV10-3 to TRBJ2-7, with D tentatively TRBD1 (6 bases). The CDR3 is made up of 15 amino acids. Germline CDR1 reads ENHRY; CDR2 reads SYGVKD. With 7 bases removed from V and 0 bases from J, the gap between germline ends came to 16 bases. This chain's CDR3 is CAINSGVGTSYEQYF. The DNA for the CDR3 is TGTGCCATCAACTCAGGGGTAGGCACCTCCTACGAGCAGTACTTC.

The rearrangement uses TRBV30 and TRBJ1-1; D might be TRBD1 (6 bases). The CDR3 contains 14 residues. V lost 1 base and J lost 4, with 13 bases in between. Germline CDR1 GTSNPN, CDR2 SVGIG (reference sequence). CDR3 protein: CAWSAPTGSTEAFF. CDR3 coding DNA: TGTGCCTGGAGTGCCCCGACAGGTAGCACTGAAGCTTTCTTT.

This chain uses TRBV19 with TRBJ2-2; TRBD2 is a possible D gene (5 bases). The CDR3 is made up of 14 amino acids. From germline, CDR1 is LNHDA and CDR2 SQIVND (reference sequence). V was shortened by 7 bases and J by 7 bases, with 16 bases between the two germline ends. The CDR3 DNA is TGTGCCAGTACACTGCGGGTTAAGGGCGGGGAGCTGTTTTTT. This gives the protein CASTLRVKGGELFF.